The source of this TCR beta chain is a study of shared clonotypes between healthy human individuals. Study-wide points: Though the depth was large, rarefaction showed that sorted-subset sequencing was incomplete.

Worth noting for this clone: Its specificity is unknown.

Profiled with immunoSEQ multiplex PCR; TCRdb holds only in-frame clones, not every one. The sample yields approximately 500,000 clones, approximately 95% seen once. Trimming shortened V by 6 bases and J by 1 base, and 10 bases separated the two germline ends. Germline V lookup: CDR1 SGHVS, CDR2 FNYEAQ. The CDR3 has 14 amino acids. The chain has TRBV7-6 and TRBJ2-1; D gene uncertain. This sequence was found in a woman in her thirties in good health. Specimen: naive CD4+ T cells sorted from blood. As for subset: CD45RA+ positively selected. CDR3 nucleotides: TGTGCCAGCAGTTTCCAACTGTCCTACAATGAGCAGTTCTTC. Protein product: CASSFQLSYNEQFF.